This TCR beta chain was observed in a study of CD8+ T cells in alopecia areata. Study-level points and caveats: Among the 100 top clones, expanded CD8+ clones, like scalp clonality, were significantly decreased by tofacitinib.

This clone has a handful of counts. The antigen is unknown. This CDR3 comprises 14 residues. Germline-derived CDR1 and CDR2 are GTSNPN and SVGIG (reference sequence). V lost 7 bases, J lost 1 base, and 10 bases stayed unmatched. RNA was extracted and reverse transcribed into cDNA as the sequencing template. Only in-frame clones appear in the TCRdb table, and some are missing; sequencing was by immunoSEQ multiplex PCR. The data show around 170,000 clones, around 49% seen once. Specified treatment: oral pan-JAK inhibitor, 5-10 mg twice daily. Sequences were derived from CD8+ T cells sorted from blood, sampled at week 52, from a patient treated with tofacitinib. The TCR was taken from a human donor with alopecia areata. This sequence joins TRBV30 and TRBJ2-7, with TRBD2 matching 7 bases. The CDR3 reads CAFLPSGVSYEQYF. The CDR3 DNA reads TGTGCCTTTCTCCCCAGCGGGGTATCCTACGAGCAGTACTTC.